One sample yielded the 31 T cell receptor beta chains listed below, sequenced in a study of identical twins. TCRdb independently ran MiXCR on the 5' RACE reads; one entry per CDR3 protein. The sample records about 700,000 distinct CDR3 sequences, approximately 6.1% being singletons. The material sequenced was naive T cells sorted from blood. These receptors all come from a man aged 18-30 years in good health.

This clonotype was seen repeatedly, ten times or more. The rearrangement joins TRBV7-9 to TRBJ1-1; D is undetermined. The germline gives CDR1 SEHNR, CDR2 FQNEAQ (reference sequence). The CDR3 extends over 13 amino acids. Trimming left V 5 bases short and J 6 bases short, with 13 bases between. Here the CDR3 reads CASSAQSLAEAFF. CDR3 nucleotide sequence: TGTGCCAGCAGCGCGCAGAGTCTGGCTGAAGCTTTCTTT. Full variable domain (missing parts from reference TRBV7-9 and TRBJ1-1): DTGVSQNPRHKITKRGQNVTFRCDPISEHNRLYWYRQTLGQGPEFLTYFQNEAQLEKSRLLSDRFSAERPKGSFSTLEIQRTEQGDSAMYLCASSAQSLAEAFFGQGTRLTVV.

This clonotype was counted many times. This chain links TRBV4-3 with TRBJ2-1, with D possibly called TRBD1 or TRBD2 (6 bases each). V was trimmed by 1 base and J by 2 bases, leaving 15 bases between them. The CDR3 spans 17 residues. Germline loops: CDR1 LGHNA, CDR2 YSLEER. As DNA, the CDR3 is TGCGCCAGCAGCCAAGGCTGGGGGGCGCCAACCTACAATGAGCAGTTCTTC. It is translated as CASSQGWGAPTYNEQFF.

The V gene is TRBV2, the J gene TRBJ2-7; D ambiguous. Germline V lookup: CDR1 SNHLY, CDR2 FYNNEI. V lost 8 bases and J lost 3, with 14 bases in between. CDR3 length: 13 residues. The CDR3 coding sequence is TGTGCCAGCGATTCTCGCGGTGGCTACGAGCAGTACTTC. Translation: CASDSRGGYEQYF.

The V call is TRBV6-2 or TRBV6-3, the J call TRBJ2-1, with 8 positions matching TRBD2. V dropped 2 bases and J dropped 7; count of bases not matched to a gene: 7. This CDR3 is built from 15 residues. In germline, CDR1 is MNHEY, CDR2 SVGEGT. CDR3 nucleotide sequence: TGTGCCAGCAGTTACGTACTAGCGGATTCGAATGAGCAGTTCTTC. Translation gives CASSYVLADSNEQFF.

This clonotype was seen a handful of times. The rearrangement links TRBV15 to TRBJ2-3; D gene ambiguous. The CDR3 is made up of 11 amino acids. CDR1 is LNHNV, CDR2 YYDKDF, per germline (reference sequence). V was pared by 1 base and J by 5 bases, with 1 base between. The CDR3 DNA reads as TGTGCCACCAGCAGAGTAGATACGCAGTATTTT. Residues: CATSRVDTQYF.

This sequence joins TRBV23-1 and TRBJ2-3, with D possibly matching TRBD1 (7 bases). TRBV23-1 is identified as an open reading frame with a role that is uncertain. Trimming stripped 7 bases from V and 3 bases from J, with 23 bases between. This CDR3 is 17 amino acids long. CDR3 bases: TGCGCCAGCACCCCGGGGGCTGACAGGGCAAGGACAGATACGCAGTATTTT. Translation gives CASTPGADRARTDTQYF.

V gene TRBV5-1 combines with J gene TRBJ1-3, with a weak D call TRBD1 (5 bases). This CDR3 has 16 residues. The germline CDR1 and CDR2 sequences are SGHRS and YFSETQ. The ends were cut back, 4 bases at V and 9 bases at J, with 23 bases in the middle. In DNA form, the CDR3 reads TGCGCCAGCAGCGTTACTACCGACAGTGGGGGGGGCACCATATATTTT. Translating gives CASSVTTDSGGGTIYF. The variable domain in full, completed from reference TRBV5-1 and TRBJ1-3, reads KAGVTQTPRYLIKTRGQQVTLSCSPISGHRSVSWYQQTPGQGLQFLFEYFSETQRNKGNFPGRFSGRQFSNSRSEMNVSTLELGDSALYLCASSVTTDSGGGTIYFGEGSWLTVV.

This clonotype has a count of ten or more. The chain joins TRBV15 to TRBJ2-3; D is uncertain. Looked up from germline, CDR1 is LNHNV and CDR2 is YYDKDF (reference sequence). V was pared by 0 bases and J by 5 bases, with 6 bases between. CDR3 length equals 13 residues. CDR3 in DNA: TGTGCCACCAGCAGAGAACCGCGAGATACGCAGTATTTT. It is translated as CATSREPRDTQYF.

This clonotype was seen at least ten times. The chain combines TRBV6-1 with TRBJ2-1, with 9 bases aligning to TRBD2. The CDR3 has 14 amino acids. V lost 10 bases to trimming and J lost 6 bases; unmatched junction nucleotides: 10. Germline lookup yields CDR1 MNHNS and CDR2 SASEGT. This CDR3 is CAIRREGLINEQFF. In DNA form, the CDR3 reads TGTGCCATCCGGCGGGAGGGCCTGATCAATGAGCAGTTCTTC.

In its sample, this clonotype was seen many times. The chain employs TRBV6-2 or TRBV6-3 and TRBJ2-3; 8 bases line up with TRBD2. Germline assignment: CDR1 MNHEY and CDR2 SVGEGT. The CDR3 has 17 amino acids. With V trimmed by 6 bases and J by 4 bases, 15 bases remained unmatched. The chain's CDR3 is CASSPLVPGLESDTQYF. In DNA form, the CDR3 reads TGTGCCAGCAGCCCCCTTGTACCGGGACTAGAGTCAGATACGCAGTATTTT.

This clonotype was seen a few times. The chain is built from TRBV27 and TRBJ2-7; D is unclear. Per the germline V gene, CDR1 is MNHEY and CDR2 is SMNVEV (reference sequence). Trimming took off 6 bases at V and 5 bases at J, with 14 bases between the two ends. This CDR3 is 13 amino acids long. The CDR3 protein is CASSPTSRHEQYF. CDR3 nucleotide sequence: TGTGCCAGCAGCCCCACATCCCGCCACGAGCAGTACTTC.

As regards this clonotype: Mismatch with germline at one junction end may stem from a read error. This chain joins TRBV7-2 and TRBJ2-2; 9 bases map to TRBD1. CDR1 is SGHTA, CDR2 FQGNSA, per germline. The CDR3 loop spans 15 amino acids. The CDR3 region has the DNA TGTGCCAGCAGTTTCGGACAGGGGAACGCCGGGGAGCTGTTTTTT. Protein sequence: CASSFGQGNAGELFF.

This clonotype was picked up many times. This sequence joins TRBV6-2 or TRBV6-3 and TRBJ1-4; tentatively, D is TRBD1 (5 bases). CDR1 MNHEY and CDR2 SVGEGT come from the germline V gene. Trimming took off 6 bases at V and 0 bases at J, with 11 bases between the two ends. The CDR3 length is 15 residues. The CDR3 DNA reads as TGTGCCAGCAGATCCCCGACAGCAACTAATGAAAAACTGTTTTTT. Its protein is CASRSPTATNEKLFF.

This sequence joins TRBV19 and TRBJ1-2; TRBD1 aligns across 9 bases. The germline gives CDR1 LNHDA, CDR2 SQIVND (reference sequence). The length of the CDR3 is 13 residues. Trimming removed 10 bases from V and 8 bases from J; junction bases left unmatched: 11. The CDR3 nucleotides read TGTGCCACTTTGGACAGGGGAAGTTTCGGCTACACCTTC. This translates into CATLDRGSFGYTF.

This chain joins TRBV20-1 and TRBJ1-5; D remains ambiguous. The V gene's germline CDR1 is DFQATT and CDR2 SNEGSKA (reference sequence). This CDR3 contains 12 residues. Trimming cost V 3 bases and J 3 bases, with 6 bases left between them. Here the CDR3 DNA reads TGCAGTGCTAGGGACCACAATCAGCCCCAGCATTTT. Translation: CSARDHNQPQHF.

At least ten counts were recorded for this clonotype. CDR3 sequence: CSVPVGLAITTDTQYF. CDR3 nucleotide sequence: TGCAGCGTCCCCGTCGGACTAGCGATCACCACAGATACGCAGTATTTT. The chain links TRBV29-1 to TRBJ2-3, with 9 bases identical to TRBD2. The CDR3 is 16 residues long. J was trimmed by 2 bases and V by 6 bases; bases with no gene match: 12. CDR1 is SQVTM and CDR2 is ANQGSEA in the germline V gene.

This clonotype was counted many times. V gene TRBV4-3 combines with J gene TRBJ2-1; D possibly matches TRBD1 or TRBD2 (5 bases each). The germline V and J ends were trimmed by 0 bases and 4 bases, with 10 bases remaining between them. Germline V gene data show CDR1 as LGHNA and CDR2 as YSLEER. This CDR3 is built from 15 residues. CDR3 sequence reads: CASSQDRGVYNEQFF. CDR3 DNA sequence: TGCGCCAGCAGCCAAGATCGAGGGGTGTACAATGAGCAGTTCTTC.

This clonotype was recorded many times. This chain uses TRBV5-5 with TRBJ2-5; a weak D match, TRBD1 (5 bases). Germline-derived CDR1 and CDR2 are SGHKS and YYEKEE (reference sequence). The V and J ends lost 2 bases and 3 bases respectively, with 8 bases between them. The CDR3 length is 13 residues. The CDR3 loop is CASSLRQKETQYF. The CDR3 DNA follows: TGTGCCAGCAGCTTAAGACAGAAAGAGACCCAGTACTTC.

This clonotype was observed many times. For the CDR3, the DNA is TGTGCCAGCAGCCCAAGAGGTCAGGGCAATTCACCCCTCCACTTT. Its protein product is CASSPRGQGNSPLHF. V gene TRBV7-2 combines with J gene TRBJ1-6; D perhaps matches TRBD1 (5 bases). CDR1 and CDR2 from the germline V gene are SGHTA and FQGNSA. V was cut by 5 bases and J by 7 bases, with 15 bases left in between. The CDR3 is 15 amino acids.

This clonotype has more than one count but fewer than ten. The V and J genes are TRBV9 and TRBJ2-7; possibly TRBD1 for D (5 bases). Looked up from germline, CDR1 is SGDLS and CDR2 is YYNGEE. The CDR3 sequence is 15 residues long. Trimming shortened V by 1 base and J by 3 bases, and 14 bases separated the two germline ends. The CDR3 reads CASSVQGDYSYEQYF. In nucleotides, the CDR3 is TGTGCCAGCAGCGTACAGGGTGATTATAGCTACGAGCAGTACTTC.

This clonotype was observed many times. The rearrangement links TRBV7-2 to TRBJ2-4; the D gene is possibly TRBD2 (5 bases). Germline V gene lookup returns CDR1 SGHTA and CDR2 FQGNSA. The CDR3 length is 13 residues. V was pared by 5 bases and J by 6 bases, with 11 bases between. The CDR3 region has the DNA TGTGCCAGCAGCGGCTCCGGAGGAAACATTCAGTACTTC. Its protein product is CASSGSGGNIQYF.

V gene TRBV7-9 combines with J gene TRBJ1-6; 10 nucleotides agree with TRBD1. V trimming: 2 bases; J trimming: 6 bases; junction bases outside the gene matches: 7. The V gene's germline CDR1 is SEHNR and CDR2 FQNEAQ (reference sequence). This CDR3 region has 17 residues. The CDR3, as DNA: TGTGCCAGCAGCTTAAGGGGACAGGGGTCTTTTAATTCACCCCTCCACTTT. Translation: CASSLRGQGSFNSPLHF.

This clonotype was seen more than once but under ten times. The CDR3 loop is CASSSTGLATTDTQYF. As DNA, the CDR3 is TGCGCCAGCAGCTCTACGGGACTAGCGACCACAGATACGCAGTATTTT. The chain has TRBV4-1 and TRBJ2-3, with 10 positions matching TRBD2. The CDR3 consists of 16 residues. J was trimmed by 2 bases and V by 5 bases; bases with no gene match: 7. Germline CDR1 reads MGHRA; CDR2 reads YSYEKL.

The genes are TRBV19 and TRBJ1-5; D gene uncertain. Between the trimmed V and J ends, which lost 9 bases and 4 bases, there was a span of 16 bases. Germline V gene data show CDR1 as LNHDA and CDR2 as SQIVND (reference sequence). This CDR3 is built from 14 residues. The CDR3 region is CASQGLQRNQPQHF. In DNA form, the CDR3 reads TGTGCCAGCCAAGGGTTACAGCGAAATCAGCCCCAGCATTTT.

The chain links TRBV25-1 to TRBJ1-4; the D gene is possibly TRBD1 (6 bases). Looked up from germline, CDR1 is MGHDK and CDR2 is SYGVNS. With 1 base removed from V and 7 bases from J, the gap between germline ends came to 13 bases. CDR3 length: 15 amino acids. The CDR3 coding sequence is TGTGCCAGCAGTGAATTCGGAGGGGGAGCTGAAAAACTGTTTTTT. This gives the protein CASSEFGGGAEKLFF.

This clonotype has a count of ten or more. This rearrangement joins TRBV5-1 to TRBJ2-3; tentative D call: TRBD2 (5 bases). The V and J ends lost 4 bases and 8 bases respectively, with 8 bases between them. Looked up from germline, CDR1 is SGHRS and CDR2 is YFSETQ. CDR3 size: 11 residues. Written as DNA, the CDR3 is TGCGCCAGCAGCCGGGAATCTACGCAGTATTTT. As protein: CASSRESTQYF. The variable domain in full, with the rest retrieved from reference TRBV5-1 and TRBJ2-3, is KAGVTQTPRYLIKTRGQQVTLSCSPISGHRSVSWYQQTPGQGLQFLFEYFSETQRNKGNFPGRFSGRQFSNSRSEMNVSTLELGDSALYLCASSRESTQYFGPGTRLTVL.

The rearrangement links TRBV6-5 to TRBJ2-2, with 9 positions matching TRBD2. The trim removed 0 bases at V and 6 bases at J, leaving 5 bases unmatched. This CDR3 region has 16 residues. Germline loops: CDR1 MNHEY, CDR2 SVGAGI. The CDR3 coding sequence is TGTGCCAGCAGTTACTCGTGGATAGCGGGAGCCGGGGAGCTGTTTTTT. It translates to CASSYSWIAGAGELFF.

This clonotype was picked up many times. The chain is built from TRBV20-1 and TRBJ1-2; no firm D call. Per germline, CDR1 DFQATT and CDR2 SNEGSKA (reference sequence). CDR3 length: 15 amino acids. The V gene lost 6 bases and the J gene lost 3 bases, with 20 bases spanning the gap. The CDR3 sequence is CSATKKPNYDYGYTF. DNA for the CDR3: TGCAGTGCCACCAAGAAGCCTAACTACGACTATGGCTACACCTTC.

This clonotype was observed many times. V gene TRBV12-3 or TRBV12-4 combines with J gene TRBJ2-7, with D possibly being TRBD1 or TRBD2 (5 bases each). V was cut by 2 bases and J by 7 bases, with 12 bases left in between. The CDR3 is 13 residues long. CDR3 DNA sequence: TGTGCCAGCAGTTTAACAAGGGGCGGGGAGCAGTACGTC. This encodes CASSLTRGGEQYV.

The chain links TRBV11-2 to TRBJ2-1; 13 bases align to TRBD2. The ends lost 4 bases at V and 13 bases at J; junction bases unmatched: 22. The CDR3 sequence is 19 residues long. The germline gives CDR1 SGHAT, CDR2 FQNNGV. CDR3 sequence: CASSSLRTSGSRVPRVQFF. The CDR3 DNA reads as TGTGCCAGCAGCTCGCTAAGGACTAGCGGGAGCCGAGTCCCACGCGTCCAGTTCTTC.

Comments on this clonotype: At one end, the junction sequence differs from germline, possibly due to a read error. The chain employs TRBV12-3 or TRBV12-4 and TRBJ1-5; D perhaps matches TRBD1 (6 bases). This CDR3 is built from 15 residues. CDR3 in amino acids: CASSTDRLGNRPQHF. CDR3 DNA sequence: TGTGCCAGCAGTACTGACAGGTTAGGGAATCGGCCCCAGCATTTT.